The sequence of this TCR beta chain was determined in a study of cytomegalovirus exposure and HLA in healthy donors (dated 2017 in TCRdb). Turning to the overall study: According to a later analysis, one platform produced both the 110 or so validation repertoires and the 700 or so repertoires of the first cohort. The aim of the study was to test whether cataloging public T cell receptors could identify signatures of past pathogen exposure. In addition to the first cohort of 666 subjects, a separate validation cohort of 130 or so different subjects was used. The study combined high-throughput TCR immunosequencing, statistical association of individual TCRs with disease status, and machine learning to predict cytomegalovirus infection status.

The study at large found these results: A later analysis found that TCRs clustered in the first cohort also tended to co-occur in the 95 to 150 validation repertoires, with about 94% of cluster scores above 0. Cytomegalovirus status was reported to be diagnosed by the classifier with high specificity and sensitivity in both the original and validation cohorts. It was suggested by the authors that the approach could potentially be generalized to other disease states and immunological phenotypes. Most TCR sequences were seen in very few donors, while some public TCRs were found in many individuals. The study listed 164 TCR beta chains as associated with cytomegalovirus. A later analysis lacked HLA typing for the validation cohort, so it scored co-occurrence in that cohort across all 120 repertoires. In vitro tests confirmed that three of the cytomegalovirus-associated TCR beta chains recognize cytomegalovirus antigens.

Receptors were amplified or captured by the immunoSEQ multiplex PCR assay. As for the authors' bioinformatics: A statistical classification framework was built for diagnosing cytomegalovirus status from the catalog of TCR beta chain sequences. TCRdb carries this immuneACCESS record with in-frame sequences only. Its versions omit some clonotypes, under half of them owing to an unresolved V gene in the studies checked, with the rest unexplained. V and J calls and clone size are given by that table; D and trimming were obtained from the DNA. This sample is represented by approximately 300,000 clones; 75% to 90% of them were singletons. The top ten clonotypes cover 0.7% to 0.85% of the sample. The CDR3 sequence holds 16 residues, the cysteine and phenylalanine included. CDR3 DNA is the only sequence kept; it has 48 bases, read in frame from the first base. CDR1 and CDR2 are read off the germline V gene as SQVTM and ANQGSEA. The V end gives up 7 bases and the J end 0 bases, leaving 9 bases in the junction not matched to a gene.

Separate from the roughly 650-subject first cohort, the validation cohort of about 120 subjects was the group to which the donors belonged. With respect to this clone: The specificity of this receptor is unknown. Base quality data are lacking; no much larger clone is found one base away.

This TCR was recovered from a woman between 18 and 30 years old in good health and CMV-seronegative. The V and J genes are TRBV29-1 and TRBJ2-1; 10 bases in between match TRBD1. Sequences were obtained from PBMCs. The sequenced DNA: TGCAGCGCTTGGACAGGGGGGACGAGCTCCTACAATGAGCAGTTCTTC. It translates to CSAWTGGTSSYNEQFF.